This T cell receptor beta chain was captured by sequencing in a study of T-cell memory formation after mild COVID-19. About the research overall: Across donors, TCR clusters were largely donor specific.

V shed 9 bases and J 4 bases; nucleotides not matched to a gene: 11. The CDR3 has 15 residues. Germline V gene lookup returns CDR1 MNHNS and CDR2 SASEGT. This clonotype has just a few counts. Its antigen is unidentified. TCRdb passed the 5' RACE reads through MiXCR, listing each CDR3 protein once. This sample has 450,000 to 650,000 distinct CDR3 sequences, with roughly 20% found just once. Whole-study findings and limits: Contracting clones from day 15 to 85 showed balanced CD4/CD8; later expanders favored CD4+. Some clones that responded were present in memory (sampled pre-infection), which suggests cross-reactive memory joined. Contracting clones localized mainly to CM and EM when CD4+ and mainly to EMRA when CD8+.

V and J are TRBV6-1 and TRBJ2-7, with 11 bases identical to TRBD2. Source material: PBMCs or a T cell subset sorted from them (not recorded which). This TCR was sampled from an adult woman who had mild COVID-19 (a few samples of this study predate the infection). Cell type and time point are not known. The CDR3 here is CASHLGLAAPYEQYF. The CDR3 DNA reads as TGTGCCAGTCATCTGGGACTAGCGGCTCCTTACGAGCAGTACTTC.